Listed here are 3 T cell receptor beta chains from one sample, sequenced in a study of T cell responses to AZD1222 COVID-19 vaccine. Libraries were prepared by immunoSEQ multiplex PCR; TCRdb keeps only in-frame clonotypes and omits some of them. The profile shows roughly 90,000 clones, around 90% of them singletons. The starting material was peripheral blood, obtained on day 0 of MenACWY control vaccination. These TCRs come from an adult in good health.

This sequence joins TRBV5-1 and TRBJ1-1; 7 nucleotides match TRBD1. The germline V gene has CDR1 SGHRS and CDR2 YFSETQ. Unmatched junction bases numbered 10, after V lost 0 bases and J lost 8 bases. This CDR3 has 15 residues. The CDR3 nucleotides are TGCGCCAGCAGCTTGGCCCCCACAGGGGTTAACGAAGCTTTCTTT. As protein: CASSLAPTGVNEAFF.

CDR3 loop: CASRKEGSPLHF. CDR3 in DNA: TGTGCCAGCAGAAAGGAGGGGTCACCCCTCCACTTT. The chain has TRBV6-5 and TRBJ1-6; TRBD1 might be the D (5 bases). The CDR3 extends over 12 amino acids. V was clipped by 6 bases and J by 10 bases, with 10 bases between them. Per the germline V gene, CDR1 is MNHEY and CDR2 is SVGAGI.

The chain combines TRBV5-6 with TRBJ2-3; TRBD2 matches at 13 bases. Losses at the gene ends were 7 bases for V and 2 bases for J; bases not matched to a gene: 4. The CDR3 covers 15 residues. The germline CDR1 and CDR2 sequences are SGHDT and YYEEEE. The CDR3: CASRTSGRTTDTQYF. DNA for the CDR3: TGTGCCAGCCGGACTAGCGGGAGAACCACAGATACGCAGTATTTT.